The clone carrying this TCR beta chain was seen only a few times. Its antigen is not known. This sample was taken from a study of T cells in Graves' hyperthyroidism and ophthalmopathy. As for the study in general: Any treatment followed the collection of peripheral blood at initial diagnosis.

J lost 5 bases, V lost 5 bases, and 9 bases had no gene match. CDR1 and CDR2 from the germline V gene are MNHEY and SMNVEV (reference sequence). The CDR3 is 16 residues long. Notes on the study in general: A model using 13 V-J features told ophthalmopathy apart from stable hyperthyroidism. Blood shared most expanded thyroid clonotypes above 0.001.

Amplification of TCR beta CDR3 regions was performed using RNA transcripts as template. First-round RT-PCR targeting the TCR CDR3 was performed with the HTBI primer set. TCRdb re-analysed the multiplex PCR reads in MiXCR, keeping a single row per CDR3 protein. The data hold fewer than 650,000 distinct CDR3 sequences, with roughly 14% observed a single time. The J gene is TRBJ2-2, the V gene TRBV27; the match to TRBD2 covers 9 bases. Sequenced sample: blood. The source is a woman aged 40 to 50 with Graves' ophthalmopathy. The CDR3 loop is CASSQLLAGLTGELFF. The DNA of the CDR3 is TGTGCCAGCAGTCAACTCCTAGCGGGATTAACCGGGGAGCTGTTTTTT.